The 3 T cell receptor beta chains in this list originate from one sample, sequenced in a study of blood T cell repertoires in COVID-19. Libraries were prepared by immunoSEQ multiplex PCR; TCRdb keeps only in-frame clonotypes and omits some of them. The profile covers 50,000 to 70,000 clones, with around 87% appearing a single time and less than 7% taken by the ten largest. Specimen: peripheral blood. The receptors stem from a man aged 55 to 69 with active or convalescent COVID-19.

The V and J genes are TRBV19 and TRBJ2-6; D is unresolved. Looked up from germline, CDR1 is LNHDA and CDR2 is SQIVND (reference sequence). The V end was cut by 2 bases, the J end by 0 bases, with 5 bases between. CDR3 size: 15 residues. CDR3 sequence: CASSISPSGANVLTF. CDR3 coding DNA: TGTGCCAGTAGTATATCTCCCTCTGGGGCCAACGTCCTGACTTTC.

The chain uses TRBV5-1 and TRBJ2-4; TRBD1 agrees at 8 bases. V dropped 0 bases and J dropped 8; count of bases not matched to a gene: 10. This CDR3 spans 16 amino acids. Germline V CDR1 and CDR2: SGHRS, YFSETQ. CDR3 amino acids: CASSLAPGGLADIQYF. The CDR3 bases are TGCGCCAGCAGCTTGGCGCCAGGGGGCCTGGCGGACATTCAGTACTTC. The full variable domain, in which reference TRBV5-1 and TRBJ2-4 provide the parts outside the CDR3, is KAGVTQTPRYLIKTRGQQVTLSCSPISGHRSVSWYQQTPGQGLQFLFEYFSETQRNKGNFPGRFSGRQFSNSRSEMNVSTLELGDSALYLCASSLAPGGLADIQYFGAGTRLSVL.

The chain couples TRBV28 to TRBJ2-1, with 10 nucleotides matching TRBD2. The CDR3 loop spans 13 amino acids. Unmatched junction bases numbered 4, after V lost 5 bases and J lost 9 bases. The germline CDR1 and CDR2 sequences are MDHEN and SYDVKM. The CDR3 spells CASSSGGAGEQFF. The DNA of the CDR3 is TGTGCCAGCAGTAGCGGGGGGGCGGGTGAGCAGTTCTTC.